The sequence of this T cell receptor beta chain was determined in a study of shared clonotypes between healthy human individuals. Assay used: immunoSEQ multiplex PCR; TCRdb lists only in-frame clones, some missing. This sample has about 820,000 clones, with around 92% found just once. Naive CD8 cells lacked CD45RO and underwent positive selection for CCR7, leaving out terminally differentiated effector memory CD45RA+ cells. The trim removed 4 bases at V and 4 bases at J, leaving 4 bases unmatched. CDR3 length: 14 residues. Germline CDR1 reads LNHDA; CDR2 reads SQIVND (reference sequence). The V call is TRBV19, the J call TRBJ1-1; 9 bases match TRBD1. The clonotype comes from a man aged 25 to 40 in good health. What was sequenced was naive CD8+ T cells sorted from blood. Written as DNA, the CDR3 is TGTGCCAGTAGTACACGGACAGGGGCCACTGAAGCTTTCTTT. It is translated as CASSTRTGATEAFF.